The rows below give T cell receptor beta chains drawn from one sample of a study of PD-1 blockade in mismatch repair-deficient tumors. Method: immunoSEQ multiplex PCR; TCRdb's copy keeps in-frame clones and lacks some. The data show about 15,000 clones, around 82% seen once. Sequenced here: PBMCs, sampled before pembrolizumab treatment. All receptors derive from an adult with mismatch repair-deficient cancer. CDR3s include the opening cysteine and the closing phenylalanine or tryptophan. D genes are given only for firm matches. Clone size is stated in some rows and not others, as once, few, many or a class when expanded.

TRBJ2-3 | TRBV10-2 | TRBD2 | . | TGCGCCAGCAGTGAACTAGCGACAATCACAGATACGCAGTATTTT | CASSELATITDTQYF
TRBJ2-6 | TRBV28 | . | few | TGTGCCAGCTCACCCCGGGCTGGGGGCAACGTCCTGACTTTC | CASSPRAGGNVLTF
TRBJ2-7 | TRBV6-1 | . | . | TGTGCCAGCAGTGAAGAAGAGACGGGCTCCTACGAGCAGTACTTC | CASSEEETGSYEQYF
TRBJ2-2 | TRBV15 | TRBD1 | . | TGTGCCACCAGCAGAGGACAGGGGGCCACCGGGGAGCTGTTTTTT | CATSRGQGATGELFF
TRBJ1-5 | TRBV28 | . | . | TGTGCCAGCAGTTTATATCTGCGGGCAGGTACCTATCAGCCCCAGCATTTT | CASSLYLRAGTYQPQHF
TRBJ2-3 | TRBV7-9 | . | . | TGTGCCAGCAGCTCGAGGCGGGATACGCAGTATTTT | CASSSRRDTQYF
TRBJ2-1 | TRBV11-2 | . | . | TGTGCCAGCAGCTTTGGACAGTGGGGGAATGAGCAGTTCTTC | CASSFGQWGNEQFF
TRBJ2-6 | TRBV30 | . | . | TGTGCCTGGAGTACGGGGGGCGGACCTGGGGCCAACGTCCTGACTTTC | CAWSTGGGPGANVLTF
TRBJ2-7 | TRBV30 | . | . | TGTGCCTGGAGTGGAGGGATTATGGGCGAGCAGTACTTC | CAWSGGIMGEQYF
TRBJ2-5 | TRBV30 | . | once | TGTGCCTGGAGTCTACAGGAACGGGAGACCCAGTACTTC | CAWSLQERETQYF
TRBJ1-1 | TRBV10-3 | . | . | TGTGCCATCAGTGAGGGGGGGGGAATGAACACTGAAGCTTTCTTT | CAISEGGGMNTEAFF
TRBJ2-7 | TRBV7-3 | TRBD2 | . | TGTGCCAGCAGCCTTAGCGGGGGAAACGAGCAGTACTTC | CASSLSGGNEQYF
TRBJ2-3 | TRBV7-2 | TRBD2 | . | TGTGCCAGCAGCCCCAGGGCTAGCGGACCCACAGATACGCAGTATTTT | CASSPRASGPTDTQYF
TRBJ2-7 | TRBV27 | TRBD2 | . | TGTGCCAGCAGTCGAACGACTAGCGGGAGTTTTCTCGGCTCCTACGAGCAGTACTTC | CASSRTTSGSFLGSYEQYF
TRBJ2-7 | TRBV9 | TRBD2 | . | TGTGCCAGCAGCCCAGCCGGGACTAGCGGGCTGTACGAGCAGTACTTC | CASSPAGTSGLYEQYF
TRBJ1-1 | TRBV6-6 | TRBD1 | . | TGTGCCAGCAGTTACCCCGGGACAGGGGGTAACACTGAAGCTTTCTTT | CASSYPGTGGNTEAFF
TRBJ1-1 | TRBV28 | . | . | TGTGCCAGCCGGACAGCCACTGAAGCTTTCTTT | CASRTATEAFF
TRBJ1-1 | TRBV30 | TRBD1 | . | TGTGCCTGGACCCCTTGGACAGGGCGAAACACTGAAGCTTTCTTT | CAWTPWTGRNTEAFF
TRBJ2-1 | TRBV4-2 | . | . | TGTGCCAGCAGCCCCAATCGGGGGGCCCTTGGACAAGAGCAGTTCTTC | CASSPNRGALGQEQFF
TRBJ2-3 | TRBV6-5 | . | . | TGTGCCAGCAGGGCCTCCCGAAATAGAGATACGCAGTATTTT | CASRASRNRDTQYF